This record looks at one TCR beta chain sequence and its context. The CDR3 spans 15 residues. CDR1 and CDR2 from the germline V gene are SGHVS and FNYEAQ. J gave up 7 bases and V 5 bases, and 13 bases lay outside the gene matches. This sample is part of a study of blood T cell repertoires in COVID-19. Clones were sequenced by immunoSEQ multiplex PCR, and TCRdb holds only the in-frame ones, with some missing. This table holds some 360,000 clones, approximately 89% found once. This clonotype originated in a woman aged 55 to 70 with COVID-19, enrolled during active disease. Sequenced: peripheral blood. The chain employs TRBV7-6 and TRBJ1-1; the match to TRBD1 covers 7 bases. CDR3 in DNA: TGTGCCAGCAGCAAAAATGGGGAACAGGGGTATGAAGCTTTCTTT. It yields the protein CASSKNGEQGYEAFF.